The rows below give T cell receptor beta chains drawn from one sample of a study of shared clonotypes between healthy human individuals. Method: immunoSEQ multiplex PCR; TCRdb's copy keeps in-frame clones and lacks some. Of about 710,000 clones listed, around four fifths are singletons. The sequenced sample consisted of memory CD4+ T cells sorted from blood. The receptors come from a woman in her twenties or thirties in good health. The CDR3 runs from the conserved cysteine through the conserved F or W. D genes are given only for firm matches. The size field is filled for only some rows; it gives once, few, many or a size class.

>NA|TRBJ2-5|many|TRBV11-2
CASSNGETQYF
TGTGCCAGCAGCAATGGGGAGACCCAGTACTTC
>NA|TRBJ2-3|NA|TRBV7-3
CASSLGTLETDTQYF
TGTGCCAGCAGCTTAGGGACACTCGAGACAGATACGCAGTATTTT
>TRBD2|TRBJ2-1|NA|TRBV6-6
CASSIAGVLGVGEQFF
TGTGCCAGCAGTATTGCGGGAGTTTTGGGGGTTGGGGAGCAGTTCTTC
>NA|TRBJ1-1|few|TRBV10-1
CASSTTRNTEAFF
TGCGCCAGCAGCACAACAAGGAACACTGAAGCTTTCTTT
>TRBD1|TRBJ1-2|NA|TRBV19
CASSIRGTGQNYGYTF
TGTGCCAGTAGTATACGCGGGACAGGGCAAAACTATGGCTACACCTTC
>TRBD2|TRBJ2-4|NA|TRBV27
CASRERSTSGRALGKNIQYF
TGTGCCAGCAGGGAAAGGTCGACTAGCGGGAGGGCCTTGGGCAAAAACATTCAGTACTTC
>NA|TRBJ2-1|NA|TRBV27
CASSLPQGNEQFF
TGTGCCAGCAGTTTACCACAGGGTAATGAGCAGTTCTTC
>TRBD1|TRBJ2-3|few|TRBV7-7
CASSPGTVLGDTQYF
TGTGCCAGCAGCCCCGGGACAGTGCTGGGGGATACGCAGTATTTT
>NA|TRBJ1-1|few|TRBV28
CASSSQGRSRAFF
TGTGCCAGCAGTTCACAGGGAAGGAGCCGAGCTTTCTTT
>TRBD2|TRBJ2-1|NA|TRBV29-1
CSVESSGYNEQFF
TGCAGCGTTGAGTCTAGCGGGTACAATGAGCAGTTCTTC
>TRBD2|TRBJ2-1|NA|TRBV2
CASSRGGRYNEQFF
TGTGCCAGCAGCCGGGGCGGGAGGTACAATGAGCAGTTCTTC
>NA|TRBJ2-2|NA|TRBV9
CASSRRNTGELFF
TGTGCCAGCAGCCGGAGGAACACCGGGGAGCTGTTTTTT
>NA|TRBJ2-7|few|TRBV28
CASSLVLAEARYEQYF
TGTGCCAGCAGTTTGGTATTAGCGGAGGCTCGCTACGAGCAGTACTTC
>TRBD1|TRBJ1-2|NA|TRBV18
CASSPTPSTGNGYTF
TGTGCCAGCTCACCAACCCCCTCGACAGGGAATGGCTACACCTTC
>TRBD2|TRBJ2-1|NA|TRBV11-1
CASNRLAGAHNEQFF
TGTGCCAGCAACCGATTAGCGGGAGCCCACAATGAGCAGTTCTTC
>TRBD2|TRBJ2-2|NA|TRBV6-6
CASSFSGLANTGELFF
TGTGCCAGCAGTTTTTCGGGACTAGCGAACACCGGGGAGCTGTTTTTT
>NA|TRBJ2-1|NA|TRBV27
CASWPAATNEQFF
TGTGCCAGCTGGCCAGCGGCCACCAATGAGCAGTTCTTC
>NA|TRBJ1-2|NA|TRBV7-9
CASRSPLTAGYTF
TGTGCCAGCAGAAGTCCCTTGACGGCTGGCTACACCTTC
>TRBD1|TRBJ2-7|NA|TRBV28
CASSEGQVKQYF
TGTGCCAGCAGTGAGGGACAGGTCAAGCAGTACTTC
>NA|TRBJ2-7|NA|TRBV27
CASRPTGSSYEQYF
TGTGCCAGCAGACCAACCGGGAGCTCCTACGAGCAGTACTTC
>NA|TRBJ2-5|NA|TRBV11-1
CASSPAVAGVKTQYF
TGTGCCAGCAGCCCGGCCGTAGCAGGGGTGAAGACCCAGTACTTC
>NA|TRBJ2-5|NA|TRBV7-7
CASSSGETQYF
TGTGCCAGCAGCTCCGGAGAGACCCAGTACTTC
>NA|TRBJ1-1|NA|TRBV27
CASSPRGNTEAFF
TGTGCCAGCAGTCCCCGTGGTAACACTGAAGCTTTCTTT
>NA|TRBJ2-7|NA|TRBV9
CASSERGDIGSPHEQYF
TGTGCCAGCAGCGAGAGGGGGGATATCGGGAGCCCCCACGAGCAGTACTTC
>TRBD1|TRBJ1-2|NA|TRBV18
CASSPDRVTGYTF
TGTGCCAGCTCACCTGACAGGGTTACGGGCTACACCTTC